Listed below are T cell receptor beta chains from one sample, sequenced in a study of shared clonotypes between healthy human individuals. Produced via immunoSEQ multiplex PCR; TCRdb's table is partial and in-frame only. This sample has some 2,500,000 clones; roughly 93% occur once, and the top ten carry 0.36%. The sequencing sample was made of naive CD4+ T cells from PBMCs. These TCRs come from a man younger than 35 in good health. Some clones in this sample may be carry-over from other donors' samples. Both conserved end residues are trimmed from each CDR3.

j_call v_call cdr3_aa
TRBJ2-1 TRBV6-1 ASSWTSYNEQF
TRBJ2-2 TRBV18 ASSPRLPDTGELF
TRBJ2-4 TRBV7-2 ASSPEGLKLYIAKNIQY
TRBJ1-4 TRBV18 ASSPSRGPRREKLF
TRBJ2-6 TRBV6-5 ASSSPGQTGANVLT
TRBJ2-7 TRBV5-1 ASSLGFDWGWYEQY
TRBJ2-1 TRBV10-1 ASSDSSGLNEQF
TRBJ2-1 TRBV19 ASGGSYNEQF
TRBJ1-2 TRBV25-1 ASTRGYGYT
TRBJ2-5 TRBV7-3 ASSLRAGGPQETQY
TRBJ2-5 TRBV4-1 ASSSGPRETQY
TRBJ1-1 TRBV7-2 ASSFGGLNTEAF
TRBJ1-1 TRBV5-6 ASSLGQVNTEAF
TRBJ2-7 TRBV18 ASSPPGSYEQY
TRBJ1-5 TRBV28 ASSLRYGVQPQH
TRBJ1-5 TRBV6-5 ASSGRTGTAPQH
TRBJ2-2 TRBV12-5 ASGLAAGGTAGELF
TRBJ2-1 TRBV28 ASSAIAGGSYNEQF
TRBJ1-2 TRBV2 ASNQYPPGTGYT
TRBJ1-3 TRBV5-4 ASSLDPASGNTIY
TRBJ2-1 TRBV18 ASSPGAVAEQF
TRBJ2-2 TRBV9 ASSVEAGLTGELF
TRBJ2-7 TRBV25-1 ASLSGTSYEQY
TRBJ2-7 TRBV7-2 ASSLAVLVRSYEQY
TRBJ2-7 TRBV5-4 ASSLSRGALSSYEQY
TRBJ2-3 TRBV12-5 ASGEGLAGVDTQY
TRBJ2-7 TRBV10-3 AISELAAYEQY
TRBJ2-7 TRBV11-1 ASSLGTGITYEQY
TRBJ2-7 TRBV28 ASSPMFPYEQY
TRBJ2-7 TRBV5-1 ASSLEWVSYEQY
TRBJ1-1 TRBV5-4 ASSLVRGNTEAF
TRBJ2-6 TRBV7-3 ASSLSSGANVLT
TRBJ2-7 TRBV28 ASSLGGRGPSLGYEQY
TRBJ2-3 TRBV29-1 SVERGSTDTQY
TRBJ1-2 TRBV4-1 ASSQDPRGTGLLGYT
TRBJ2-2 TRBV18 ASSPLSGSGELF
TRBJ2-7 TRBV28 ASGGTGVNEQY
TRBJ2-7 TRBV4-2 ASSQRGNEQY
TRBJ2-1 TRBV6-5 ASRSGGRGNEQF
TRBJ1-2 TRBV6-5 ASSYSYTTNYGYT
TRBJ2-3 TRBV4-3 ASSRVAGVADTQY